Following are 16 T cell receptor beta chains from one sample sequenced in a study of blood T cells in healthy people across ages. Then a second PCR, running about 7 to 11 cycles, was carried out with a sample-barcoded 5' primer and a J-beta primer mix. TCRdb ran MiXCR on the 5' RACE reads and lists one entry per CDR3 protein. Of about 930,000 distinct CDR3 sequences detected, just under 30% appear once; the ten largest clones hold roughly 10%. These same records also appear under a second study, on T cells of mothers and their children.

Sequenced input: blood. These receptors were collected from a woman between 40 and 50 years old in good health.

About this clonotype: One junction end disagrees with the germline gene, perhaps due to a read error. The V gene is TRBV5-5, the J gene TRBJ1-1, with a tentative D call TRBD1 (5 bases). This CDR3 is 14 amino acids long. From germline, CDR1 is SGHKS and CDR2 YYEKEE (reference sequence). CDR3 nucleotides: TGTGCCAGCAGACACCGGGACGGGAACTCTGAAGCTTTCTTT. It is translated as CASRHRDGNSEAFF.

This clonotype has a handful of counts. This chain uses TRBV10-3 with TRBJ1-6; tentatively, D is TRBD1 (6 bases). The V and J ends lost 7 bases and 5 bases respectively, with 15 bases between them. Per germline, CDR1 ENHRY and CDR2 SYGVKD. This CDR3 comprises 15 residues. CDR3 sequence (DNA): TGTGCCATCAACGGCAGGGGAAAGAATAATTCACCCCTCCACTTT. Protein product: CAINGRGKNNSPLHF.

The gene calls are TRBV7-2 and TRBJ2-2; D perhaps matches TRBD1 (6 bases). The V gene's germline CDR1 is SGHTA and CDR2 FQGNSA. The CDR3 contains 17 residues. Trimming removed 5 bases from V and 4 bases from J, with 20 bases in between. For the CDR3, the DNA is TGTGCCAGCAGCCCTCAGGGGCCGCATTCGCTCACCGGGGAGCTGTTTTTT. Translation gives CASSPQGPHSLTGELFF.

This clonotype appeared many times. The chain carries TRBV28 and TRBJ2-4; the D call may be TRBD1 or TRBD2 (5 bases each). The germline V gene encodes CDR1 MDHEN and CDR2 SYDVKM. V gave up 6 bases and J gave up 9 bases, with 12 bases separating them. The CDR3 spans 12 residues. The CDR3 nucleotides are TGTGCCAGCAGATCCGGGGACCGCATTCAGTACTTC. Protein sequence: CASRSGDRIQYF.

The V gene is TRBV6-6, the J gene TRBJ2-1; D unresolved. V was cut by 2 bases and J by 6 bases, with 8 bases left in between. The CDR3 length is 13 residues. CDR1 and CDR2 from the germline V gene are MNHNY and SVGAGI (reference sequence). In nucleotides, the CDR3 is TGTGCCAGCAGTTACAGGATGGCCAATGAGCAGTTCTTC. Amino acid sequence: CASSYRMANEQFF.

As regards this clonotype: Just one base apart from a much larger clone, this may be a read error. The gene calls are TRBV20-1 and TRBJ2-5, with 8 bases matching TRBD2. TRBJ2-1 explains the end of the DNA better; the J call may be wrong. The CDR3 is 14 residues long. CDR1 and CDR2 (germline): DFQATT, SNEGSKA (reference sequence). CDR3 residues: CSAISGTSLETQFF. The CDR3 DNA reads TGCAGTGCCATCTCCGGGACTAGTCTGGAGACCCAGTTCTTC.

This clonotype was seen ten or more times. The chain joins TRBV7-3 to TRBJ2-5, with TRBD1 as a possible D gene (8 bases). V lost 5 bases and J 5 bases, leaving 18 bases between the germline ends. The CDR3 consists of 15 residues. Germline loops: CDR1 SGHTA, CDR2 FQGTGA. The CDR3 DNA follows: TGTGCCAGCAGCATAAACGGACAGGGAGGGGAGACCCAGTACTTC. It encodes CASSINGQGGETQYF.

The chain recombines TRBV6-1 with TRBJ1-5; 7 nucleotides match TRBD1. The CDR3 sequence is 13 residues long. The ends lost 9 bases at V and 5 bases at J; junction bases unmatched: 7. CDR1 and CDR2 (germline): MNHNS, SASEGT. The DNA of the CDR3 is TGTGCCAGTGCTATACAGGGGTATCAGCCCCAGCATTTT. Amino acids: CASAIQGYQPQHF.

This clonotype was detected only a few times. The V gene is TRBV27, the J gene TRBJ1-2; TRBD1 is a possible D gene (5 bases). This CDR3 contains 13 residues. V was cut by 4 bases and J by 4 bases, with 10 bases left in between. From germline, CDR1 is MNHEY and CDR2 SMNVEV (reference sequence). CDR3 in amino acids: CASSSQAIYGYTF. The CDR3 coding sequence is TGTGCCAGCAGTTCACAGGCGATCTATGGCTACACCTTC.

The chain joins TRBV3-1 to TRBJ1-2, with TRBD1 identical over 8 bases. CDR1 and CDR2 from the germline V gene are LGHDT and YNNKEL (reference sequence). V lost 4 bases, J lost 6 bases, and 4 bases stayed unmatched. This CDR3 contains 13 residues. As DNA, the CDR3 is TGTGCCAGCAGCCGTGGACAGGGCCATGGCTACACCTTC. Encoded protein: CASSRGQGHGYTF.

The chain has TRBV5-1 and TRBJ2-5; D may be TRBD1 or TRBD2 (6 bases each). Trimming pared 0 bases from V and 2 bases from J, leaving 14 bases between. CDR1 is SGHRS, CDR2 YFSETQ, per germline. There are 16 residues in the CDR3. The CDR3 nucleotides read TGCGCCAGCAGCTTGGGGGCGACTAGGGGGCAAGAGACCCAGTACTTC. Its protein is CASSLGATRGQETQYF.

This clonotype was observed a few times. The chain carries TRBV18 and TRBJ1-2, with a possible D match to TRBD1 (6 bases). CDR1 KGHSH and CDR2 LQKENI come from the germline V gene. The CDR3 length is 15 residues. The germline V and J ends were trimmed by 2 bases and 6 bases, with 16 bases remaining between them. In DNA form, the CDR3 reads TGTGCCAGCTCACCAACACTACGGGGGGCGGATGGCTACACCTTC. It is translated as CASSPTLRGADGYTF.

The chain has TRBV7-9 and TRBJ2-1; possible D gene TRBD2, 6 bases. Germline V gene data show CDR1 as SEHNR and CDR2 as FQNEAQ (reference sequence). The CDR3 has 15 amino acids. V dropped 3 bases and J dropped 14 bases, with 23 bases sitting between them. The CDR3 region is CASSFRLEDNDEEFF. Written as DNA, the CDR3 is TGTGCCAGCAGCTTTAGACTAGAAGACAATGACGAGGAGTTCTTC.

This chain links TRBV12-3 or TRBV12-4 with TRBJ1-4; D might be TRBD1 (6 bases). CDR3 length: 15 residues. V shed 5 bases and J shed 8 bases, with 18 bases lying between them. The DNA of the CDR3 is TGTGCCAGCAGTCCTACACAGGGTTCGTGGGAAAAACTGTTTTTT. As protein: CASSPTQGSWEKLFF.

This chain's CDR3 is CATSRAVAGGQPQHF. The DNA of the CDR3 is TGTGCCACCAGCAGAGCGGTGGCAGGGGGTCAGCCCCAGCATTTT. The chain recombines TRBV15 with TRBJ1-5; the match to TRBD1 covers 7 bases. Germline CDR1 reads LNHNV; CDR2 reads YYDKDF (reference sequence). The J segment lost 6 bases and the V segment lost 1 base, leaving 6 bases of the junction unmatched. This CDR3 comprises 15 residues.

This clonotype was observed a handful of times. The chain joins TRBV29-1 to TRBJ1-1, with 9 positions matching TRBD1. Germline values: CDR1 SQVTM, CDR2 ANQGSEA. This CDR3 region has 13 residues. The ends lost 7 bases at V and 1 base at J; junction bases unmatched: 4. The CDR3 DNA is TGCAGCGCCCAGACAGGGGGGAACACTGAAGCTTTCTTT. This sequence encodes CSAQTGGNTEAFF.